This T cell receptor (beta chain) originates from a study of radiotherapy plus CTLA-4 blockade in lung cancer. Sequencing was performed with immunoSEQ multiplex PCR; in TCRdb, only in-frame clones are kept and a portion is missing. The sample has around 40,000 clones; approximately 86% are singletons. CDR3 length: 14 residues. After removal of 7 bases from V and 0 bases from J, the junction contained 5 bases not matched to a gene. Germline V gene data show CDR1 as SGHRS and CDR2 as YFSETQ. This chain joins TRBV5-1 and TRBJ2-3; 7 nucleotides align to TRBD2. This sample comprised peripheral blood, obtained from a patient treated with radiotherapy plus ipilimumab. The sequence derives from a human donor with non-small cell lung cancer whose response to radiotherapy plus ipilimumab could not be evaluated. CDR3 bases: TGCGCCAGCCGGGGAGGGTCTAGCACAGATACGCAGTATTTT. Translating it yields CASRGGSSTDTQYF.